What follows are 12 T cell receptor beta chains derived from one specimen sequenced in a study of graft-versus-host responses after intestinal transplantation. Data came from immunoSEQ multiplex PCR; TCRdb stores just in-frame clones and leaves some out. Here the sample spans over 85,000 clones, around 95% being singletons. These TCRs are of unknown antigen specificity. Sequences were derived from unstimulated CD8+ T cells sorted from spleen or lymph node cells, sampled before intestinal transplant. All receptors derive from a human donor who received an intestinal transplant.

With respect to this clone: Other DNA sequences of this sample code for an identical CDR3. CDR3 loop: CASSLKGEQYF. In DNA, the CDR3 is TGCGCCAGCAGCCTCAAAGGCGAGCAGTACTTC. This sequence joins TRBV5-1 and TRBJ2-7; D gene ambiguous. This CDR3 spans 11 amino acids. V was trimmed by 4 bases and J by 6 bases, leaving 8 bases between them. CDR1 and CDR2 from the germline V gene are SGHRS and YFSETQ.

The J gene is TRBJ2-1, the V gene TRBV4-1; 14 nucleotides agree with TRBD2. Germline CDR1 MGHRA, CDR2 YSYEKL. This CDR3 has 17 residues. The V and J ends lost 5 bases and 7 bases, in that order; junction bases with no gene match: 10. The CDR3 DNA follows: TGCGCCAGCAGCGCACTGACTAGCGGGAGGGCCCGGAATGAGCAGTTCTTC. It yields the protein CASSALTSGRARNEQFF.

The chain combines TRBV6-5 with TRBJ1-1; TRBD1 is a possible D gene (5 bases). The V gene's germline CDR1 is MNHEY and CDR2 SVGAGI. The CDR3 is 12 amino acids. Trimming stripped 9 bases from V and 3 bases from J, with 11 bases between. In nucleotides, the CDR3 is TGTGCCAGTGAGGGGTTGGACACTGAAGCTTTCTTT. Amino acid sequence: CASEGLDTEAFF.

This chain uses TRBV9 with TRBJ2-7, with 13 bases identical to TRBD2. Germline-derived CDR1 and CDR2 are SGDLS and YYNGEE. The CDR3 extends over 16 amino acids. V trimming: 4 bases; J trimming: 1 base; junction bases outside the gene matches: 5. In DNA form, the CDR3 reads TGTGCCAGCAGCAGCGGACTAGCGGGAGCGTCCTACGAGCAGTACTTC. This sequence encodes CASSSGLAGASYEQYF.

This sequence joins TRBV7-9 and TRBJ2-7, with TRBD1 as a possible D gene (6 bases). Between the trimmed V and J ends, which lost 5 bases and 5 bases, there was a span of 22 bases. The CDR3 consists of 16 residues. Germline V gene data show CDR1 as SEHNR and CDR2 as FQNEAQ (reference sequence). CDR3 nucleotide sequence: TGTGCCAGCAGCGACAAATCGAAAACAGGGAGAGACGAGCAGTACTTC. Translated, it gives CASSDKSKTGRDEQYF.

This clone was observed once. The CDR3 sequence is CASSERRGYPSYEQYF. CDR3 DNA sequence: TGTGCCAGCAGCGAACGACGTGGCTACCCCTCCTACGAGCAGTACTTC. The chain links TRBV21-1 to TRBJ2-7. TRBV21-1 counts as a pseudogene. The CDR3 is 16 residues long.

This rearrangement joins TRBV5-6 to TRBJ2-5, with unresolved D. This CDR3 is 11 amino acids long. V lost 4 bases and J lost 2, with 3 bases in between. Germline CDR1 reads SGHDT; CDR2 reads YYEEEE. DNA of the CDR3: TGTGCCAGCAGCCATCAAGAGACCCAGTACTTC. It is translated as CASSHQETQYF.

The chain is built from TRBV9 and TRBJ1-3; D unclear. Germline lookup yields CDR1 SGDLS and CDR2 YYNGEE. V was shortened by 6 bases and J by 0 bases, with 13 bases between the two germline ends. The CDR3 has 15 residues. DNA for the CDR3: TGTGCCAGCACGACAACCCCTGACTCTGGAAACACCATATATTTT. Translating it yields CASTTTPDSGNTIYF.

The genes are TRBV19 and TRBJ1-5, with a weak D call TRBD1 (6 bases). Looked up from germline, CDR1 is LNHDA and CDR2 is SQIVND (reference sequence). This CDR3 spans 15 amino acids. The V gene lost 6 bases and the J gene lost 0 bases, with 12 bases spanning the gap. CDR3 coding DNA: TGTGCCAGTAGGACCAGGGGAGATAGCAATCAGCCCCAGCATTTT. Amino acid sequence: CASRTRGDSNQPQHF.

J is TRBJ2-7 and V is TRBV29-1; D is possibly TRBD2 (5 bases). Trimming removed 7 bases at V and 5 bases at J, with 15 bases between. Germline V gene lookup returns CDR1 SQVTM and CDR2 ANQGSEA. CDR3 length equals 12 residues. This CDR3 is CSALRSGNEQYF. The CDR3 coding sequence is TGCAGCGCACTCCGTTCGGGGAACGAGCAGTACTTC.

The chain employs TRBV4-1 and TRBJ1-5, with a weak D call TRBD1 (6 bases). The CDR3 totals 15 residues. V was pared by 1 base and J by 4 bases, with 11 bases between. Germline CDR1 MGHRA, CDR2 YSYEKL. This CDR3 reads CASSQGGGGNQPQHF. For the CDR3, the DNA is TGCGCCAGCAGCCAAGGAGGGGGGGGAAATCAGCCCCAGCATTTT.

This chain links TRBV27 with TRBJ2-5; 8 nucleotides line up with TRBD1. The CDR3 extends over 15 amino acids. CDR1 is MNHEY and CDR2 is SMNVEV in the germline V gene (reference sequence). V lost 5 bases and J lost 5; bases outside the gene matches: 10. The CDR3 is CASSPPGQGGETQYF. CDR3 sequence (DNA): TGTGCCAGCAGTCCCCCCGGACAGGGCGGGGAGACCCAGTACTTC.